Below are 16 T cell receptor beta chains sequenced from a single sample in a study of blood T cells in healthy people across ages. The second PCR ran about 6 to 12 cycles with a sample-barcoded 5' primer and J-beta primers. TCRdb recomputed calls from the 5' RACE reads with MiXCR, one row per CDR3 protein. Of fewer than 2,000,000 distinct CDR3 sequences listed, 39% are singletons. Sequencing used blood. The source is a human donor in good health.

This sequence joins TRBV14 and TRBJ1-3; D call uncertain. CDR1 is SGHDN, CDR2 FVKESK, per germline. V gave up 3 bases and J gave up 6 bases, with 3 bases separating them. This CDR3 has 11 residues. This chain's CDR3 is CASSQQNTIYF. CDR3 coding DNA: TGTGCCAGCAGCCAGCAAAACACCATATATTTT.

Only a few counts were recorded for this clonotype. V and J are TRBV15 and TRBJ2-7; D not resolved. The V and J ends lost 1 base and 2 bases respectively, with 9 bases between them. The germline V gene has CDR1 LNHNV and CDR2 YYDKDF (reference sequence). This CDR3 has 14 amino acids. CDR3 in amino acids: CATSRAGITYEQYF. The CDR3 region has the DNA TGTGCCACCAGCAGAGCTGGGATTACCTACGAGCAGTACTTC. Together with reference TRBV15 and TRBJ2-7, the CDR3 gives the full variable domain: DAMVIQNPRYQVTQFGKPVTLSCSQTLNHNVMYWYQQKSSQAPKLLFHYYDKDFNNEADTPDNFQSRRPNTSFCFLDIRSPGLGDTAMYLCATSRAGITYEQYFGPGTRLTVT.

A few counts support this clonotype. The rearrangement uses TRBV20-1 and TRBJ2-3, with a tentative D call TRBD2 (6 bases). Germline CDR1 DFQATT, CDR2 SNEGSKA (reference sequence). This CDR3 has 14 amino acids. V was trimmed by 3 bases and J by 2 bases, leaving 12 bases between them. CDR3 nucleotide sequence: TGCAGTGCTAGCGGGGGTTCACCCACAGATACGCAGTATTTT. This translates into CSASGGSPTDTQYF.

This rearrangement joins TRBV18 to TRBJ1-2; D is unclear. V was cut by 3 bases and J by 5 bases, with 16 bases left in between. The CDR3 has 15 amino acids. From germline, CDR1 is KGHSH and CDR2 LQKENI. CDR3 in amino acids: CASSPVIVEGYGYTF. Here the CDR3 DNA reads TGTGCCAGCTCACCCGTCATTGTGGAAGGGTATGGCTACACCTTC. The full variable domain, rest sourced from reference TRBV18 and TRBJ1-2, is NAGVMQNPRHLVRRRGQEARLRCSPMKGHSHVYWYRQLPEEGLKFMVYLQKENIIDESGMPKERFSAEFPKEGPSILRIQQVVRGDSAAYFCASSPVIVEGYGYTFGSGTRLTVV.

The table lists this clonotype with a few counts. V and J are TRBV29-1 and TRBJ1-2; TRBD1 matches 7 bases. Looked up from germline, CDR1 is SQVTM and CDR2 is ANQGSEA. The V segment lost 7 bases and the J segment 1 base; nucleotides outside the gene matches: 6. CDR3 length: 13 residues. In DNA, the CDR3 is TGCAGCGCCGCAGGGGGGAGTAACTATGGCTACACCTTC. It specifies CSAAGGSNYGYTF. The entire variable domain, with the rest obtained from reference TRBV29-1 and TRBJ1-2, is as follows: SAVISQKPSRDICQRGTSLTIQCQVDSQVTMMFWYRQQPGQSLTLIATANQGSEATYESGFVIDKFPISRPNLTFSTLTVSNMSPEDSSIYLCSAAGGSNYGYTFGSGTRLTVV.

This clonotype was picked up a small number of times. The chain uses TRBV20-1 and TRBJ1-2, with 7 bases that match TRBD1. Germline-derived CDR1 and CDR2 are DFQATT and SNEGSKA (reference sequence). V trimming: 0 bases; J trimming: 8 bases; junction bases outside the gene matches: 9. This CDR3 spans 14 amino acids. The CDR3 loop reads CSARDSEGAKGYTF. The CDR3, as DNA: TGCAGTGCTAGAGATTCTGAGGGGGCAAAGGGCTACACCTTC.

The chain links TRBV4-2 to TRBJ1-2, with D uncertain. CDR1 and CDR2 from the germline V gene are LGHNA and YNFKEQ. V was clipped by 6 bases and J by 0 bases, with 17 bases between them. This CDR3 region has 16 residues. In DNA, the CDR3 is TGTGCCAGCAGTCGTCCGGTAGGAGCAGCTAACTATGGCTACACCTTC. Protein sequence: CASSRPVGAANYGYTF.

V and J are TRBV5-1 and TRBJ1-1, with D maybe TRBD1 (5 bases). CDR1 SGHRS and CDR2 YFSETQ come from the germline V gene. The CDR3 is 15 amino acids. V lost 0 bases and J lost 0, with 9 bases in between. The CDR3 DNA reads as TGCGCCAGCAGCTTGGAAGGAGGGGTGAACACTGAAGCTTTCTTT. This sequence encodes CASSLEGGVNTEAFF.

This clonotype occurred a few times. The rearrangement links TRBV25-1 to TRBJ2-7; D gene unclear. Germline CDR1 and CDR2: MGHDK and SYGVNS. Trimming removed 3 bases at V and 3 bases at J, with 12 bases between. The CDR3 contains 14 residues. The CDR3 DNA sequence: TGTGCCAGCAGTGATGACCCAGGCCACTACGAGCAGTACTTC. Translated: CASSDDPGHYEQYF.

CDR3 sequence (DNA): TGCGCCAGCAGCTATGGTCCCCTAGCGGGGGAAGAGACCCAGTACTTC. It yields the protein CASSYGPLAGEETQYF. The chain links TRBV5-1 to TRBJ2-5; the match to TRBD2 covers 10 bases. CDR3 length: 16 amino acids. CDR1 SGHRS and CDR2 YFSETQ come from the germline V gene. J was trimmed by 3 bases and V by 3 bases; bases with no gene match: 8.

Concerning this clonotype: A much more abundant neighbour one base away suggests this may be a read error. The chain joins TRBV10-2 to TRBJ2-7, with D maybe TRBD1 (5 bases). The length of the CDR3 is 14 residues. Germline V gene data show CDR1 as WSHSY and CDR2 as SAAADI. CDR3 residues: CASGESQVPYEQYF. The CDR3 nucleotides read TGCGCCAGCGGTGAGTCACAGGTACCCTACGAGCAGTACTTC.

This clonotype appeared a few times. This rearrangement joins TRBV6-1 to TRBJ2-7; TRBD1 aligns across 8 bases. Germline values: CDR1 MNHNS, CDR2 SASEGT. With 6 bases clipped from V and 5 bases from J, the junction kept 9 bases outside the gene matches. The CDR3 covers 14 residues. The CDR3 loop reads CASSGPGGLDEQYF. For the CDR3, the DNA is TGTGCCAGCAGCGGCCCAGGGGGCCTCGACGAGCAGTACTTC.

Remarks on this clonotype: Its ends do not fully match the called genes, so a read error is possible. This rearrangement joins TRBV4-3 to TRBJ2-1; TRBD1 agrees at 10 bases. The V gene's germline CDR1 is LGHNA and CDR2 YSLEER. This CDR3 comprises 15 residues. The DNA of the CDR3 is TGCGCCAGCGGCCAGGACAGGGGGGGTGCAGATGAGCAGTTCTTC. It specifies CASGQDRGGADEQFF.

Turning to this clonotype: A much larger clone lies one base from this, so it may be a read error. The CDR3 nucleotides read TGTGCCTGGAGTTTTTACCGGGACGTTCGGACCTACGAGCAGTACTTC. This sequence encodes CAWSFYRDVRTYEQYF. V gene TRBV30 combines with J gene TRBJ2-7; D is tentatively TRBD1 or TRBD2 (5 bases each). Germline V gene sequence: CDR1 GTSNPN, CDR2 SVGIG (reference sequence). Deletions cut 2 bases from V and 2 bases from J, with 19 bases between. The CDR3 runs 16 residues.

V is TRBV4-3 and J is TRBJ1-3, with a possible D match to TRBD1 (5 bases). Germline V CDR1 and CDR2: LGHNA, YSLEER. CDR3 length equals 16 residues. The V and J ends lost 3 bases and 0 bases respectively, with 12 bases between them. The CDR3 DNA reads as TGCGCCAGCAGCCATCGGGGGATCGACTCTGGAAACACCATATATTTT. As protein: CASSHRGIDSGNTIYF.

This chain uses TRBV7-9 with TRBJ1-2; no reliable D call. CDR1 SEHNR and CDR2 FQNEAQ come from the germline V gene (reference sequence). This CDR3 is 17 amino acids long. Trimming removed 4 bases at V and 1 base at J, with 19 bases between. The CDR3, as DNA: TGTGCCAGCAGCTACCTTCAAACGCAGACCCGTAACTATGGCTACACCTTC. It is translated as CASSYLQTQTRNYGYTF.